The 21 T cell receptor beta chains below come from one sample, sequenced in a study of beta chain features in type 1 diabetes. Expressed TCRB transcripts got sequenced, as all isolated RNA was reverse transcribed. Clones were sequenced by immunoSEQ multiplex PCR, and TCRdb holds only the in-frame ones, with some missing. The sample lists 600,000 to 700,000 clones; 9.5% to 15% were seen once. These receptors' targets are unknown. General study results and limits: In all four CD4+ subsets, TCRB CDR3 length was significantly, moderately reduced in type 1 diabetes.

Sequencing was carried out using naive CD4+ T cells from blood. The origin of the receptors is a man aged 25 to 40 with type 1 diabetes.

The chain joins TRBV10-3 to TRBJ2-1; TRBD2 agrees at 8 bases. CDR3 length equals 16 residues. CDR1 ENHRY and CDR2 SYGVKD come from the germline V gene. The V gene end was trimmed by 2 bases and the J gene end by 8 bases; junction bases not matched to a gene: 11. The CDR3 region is CAISELYGTSGHEQFF. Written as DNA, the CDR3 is TGTGCCATCAGTGAGCTCTACGGGACTAGTGGCCATGAGCAGTTCTTC.

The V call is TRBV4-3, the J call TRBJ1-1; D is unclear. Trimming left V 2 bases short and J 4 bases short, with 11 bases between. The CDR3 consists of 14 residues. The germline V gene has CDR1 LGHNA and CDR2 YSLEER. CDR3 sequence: CASSQLTVGTEAFF. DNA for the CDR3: TGCGCCAGCAGCCAACTTACGGTCGGCACTGAAGCTTTCTTT.

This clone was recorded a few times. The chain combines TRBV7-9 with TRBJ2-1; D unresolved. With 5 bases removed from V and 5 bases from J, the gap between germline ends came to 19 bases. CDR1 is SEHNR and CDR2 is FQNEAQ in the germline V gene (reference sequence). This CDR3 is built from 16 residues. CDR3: CASSRRIAINNNEQFF. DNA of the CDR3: TGTGCCAGCAGCCGCCGGATTGCAATAAATAACAATGAGCAGTTCTTC. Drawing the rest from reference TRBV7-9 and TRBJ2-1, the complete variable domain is DTGVSQNPRHKITKRGQNVTFRCDPISEHNRLYWYRQTLGQGPEFLTYFQNEAQLEKSRLLSDRFSAERPKGSFSTLEIQRTEQGDSAMYLCASSRRIAINNNEQFFGPGTRLTVL.

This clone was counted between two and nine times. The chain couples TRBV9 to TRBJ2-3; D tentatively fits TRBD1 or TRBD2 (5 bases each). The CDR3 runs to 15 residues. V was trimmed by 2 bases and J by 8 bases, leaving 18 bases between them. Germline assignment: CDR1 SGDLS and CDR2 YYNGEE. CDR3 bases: TGTGCCAGCAGCGTCGGGGCACATACCCAAAGTACGCAGTATTTT. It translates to CASSVGAHTQSTQYF.

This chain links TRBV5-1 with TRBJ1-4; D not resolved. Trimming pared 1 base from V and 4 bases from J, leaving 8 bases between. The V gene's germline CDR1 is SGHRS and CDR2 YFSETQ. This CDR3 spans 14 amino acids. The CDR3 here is CASSLTDYNEKLFF. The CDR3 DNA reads TGCGCCAGCAGCTTGACGGATTATAATGAAAAACTGTTTTTT. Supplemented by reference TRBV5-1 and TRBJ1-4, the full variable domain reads KAGVTQTPRYLIKTRGQQVTLSCSPISGHRSVSWYQQTPGQGLQFLFEYFSETQRNKGNFPGRFSGRQFSNSRSEMNVSTLELGDSALYLCASSLTDYNEKLFFGSGTQLSVL.

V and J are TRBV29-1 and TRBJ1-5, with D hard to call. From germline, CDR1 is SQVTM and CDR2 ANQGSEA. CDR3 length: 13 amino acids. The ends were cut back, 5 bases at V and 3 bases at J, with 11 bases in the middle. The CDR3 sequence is CSVCPGNNQPQHF. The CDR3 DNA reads TGCAGCGTTTGCCCGGGGAACAATCAGCCCCAGCATTTT.

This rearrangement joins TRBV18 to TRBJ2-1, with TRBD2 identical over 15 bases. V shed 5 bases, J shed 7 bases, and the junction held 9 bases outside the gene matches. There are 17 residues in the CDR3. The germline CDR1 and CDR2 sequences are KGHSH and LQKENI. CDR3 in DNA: TGTGCCAGCTCAACCGGGACTAGCGGGGGGCCGGAAAATGAGCAGTTCTTC. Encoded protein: CASSTGTSGGPENEQFF. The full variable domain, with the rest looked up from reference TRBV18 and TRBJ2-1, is NAGVMQNPRHLVRRRGQEARLRCSPMKGHSHVYWYRQLPEEGLKFMVYLQKENIIDESGMPKERFSAEFPKEGPSILRIQQVVRGDSAAYFCASSTGTSGGPENEQFFGPGTRLTVL.

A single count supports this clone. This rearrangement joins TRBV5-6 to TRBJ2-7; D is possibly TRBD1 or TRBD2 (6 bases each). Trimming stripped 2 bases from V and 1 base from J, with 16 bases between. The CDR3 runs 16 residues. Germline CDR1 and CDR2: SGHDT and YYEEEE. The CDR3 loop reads CASSLFRGDLSYEQYF. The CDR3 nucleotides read TGTGCCAGCAGCTTATTTAGGGGGGACCTATCCTACGAGCAGTACTTC. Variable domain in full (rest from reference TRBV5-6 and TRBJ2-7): DAGVTQSPTHLIKTRGQQVTLRCSPKSGHDTVSWYQQALGQGPQFIFQYYEEEERQRGNFPDRFSGHQFPNYSSELNVNALLLGDSALYLCASSLFRGDLSYEQYFGPGTRLTVT.

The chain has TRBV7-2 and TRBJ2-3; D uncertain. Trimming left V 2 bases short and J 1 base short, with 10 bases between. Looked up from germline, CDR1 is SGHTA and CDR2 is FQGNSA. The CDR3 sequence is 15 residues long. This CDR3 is CASSLSLTGTDTQYF. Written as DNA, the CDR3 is TGTGCCAGCAGCTTAAGCCTGACCGGCACAGATACGCAGTATTTT.

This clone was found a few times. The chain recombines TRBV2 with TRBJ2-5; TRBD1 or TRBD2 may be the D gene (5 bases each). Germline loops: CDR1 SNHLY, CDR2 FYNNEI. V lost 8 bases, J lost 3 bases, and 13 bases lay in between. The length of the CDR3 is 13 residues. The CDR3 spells CASGPLGEETQYF. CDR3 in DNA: TGTGCCAGCGGCCCGCTGGGGGAAGAGACCCAGTACTTC.

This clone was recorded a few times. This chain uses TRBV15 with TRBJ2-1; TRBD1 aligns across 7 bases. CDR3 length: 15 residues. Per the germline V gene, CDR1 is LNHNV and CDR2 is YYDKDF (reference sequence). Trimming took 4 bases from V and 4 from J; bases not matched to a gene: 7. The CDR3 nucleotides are TGTGCCACCAGCAACAACCGGGACAGTTACAATGAGCAGTTCTTC. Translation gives CATSNNRDSYNEQFF.

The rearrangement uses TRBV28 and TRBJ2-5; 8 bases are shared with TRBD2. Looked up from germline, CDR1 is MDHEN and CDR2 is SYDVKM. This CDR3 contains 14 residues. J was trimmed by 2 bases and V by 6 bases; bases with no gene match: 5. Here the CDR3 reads CASRQLAEQETQYF. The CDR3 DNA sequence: TGTGCCAGCAGACAACTAGCGGAACAAGAGACCCAGTACTTC.

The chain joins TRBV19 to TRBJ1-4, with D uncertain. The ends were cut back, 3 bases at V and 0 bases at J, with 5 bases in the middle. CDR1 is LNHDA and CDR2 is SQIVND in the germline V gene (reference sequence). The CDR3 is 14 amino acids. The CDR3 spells CASSIWATNEKLFF. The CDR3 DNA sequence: TGTGCCAGTAGTATCTGGGCAACTAATGAAAAACTGTTTTTT.

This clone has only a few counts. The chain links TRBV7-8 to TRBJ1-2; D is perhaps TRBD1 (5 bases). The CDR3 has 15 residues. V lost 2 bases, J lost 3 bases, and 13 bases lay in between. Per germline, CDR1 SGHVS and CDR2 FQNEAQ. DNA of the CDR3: TGTGCCAGCAGCTTATTTCGGGGGACCGACTATGGCTACACCTTC. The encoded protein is CASSLFRGTDYGYTF.

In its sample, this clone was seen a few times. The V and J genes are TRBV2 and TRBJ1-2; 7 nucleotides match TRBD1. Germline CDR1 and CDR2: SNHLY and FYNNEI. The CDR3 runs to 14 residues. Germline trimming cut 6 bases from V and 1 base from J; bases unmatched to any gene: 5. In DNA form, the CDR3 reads TGTGCCAGCAGGGGACAGAGGGATAACTATGGCTACACCTTC. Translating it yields CASRGQRDNYGYTF.

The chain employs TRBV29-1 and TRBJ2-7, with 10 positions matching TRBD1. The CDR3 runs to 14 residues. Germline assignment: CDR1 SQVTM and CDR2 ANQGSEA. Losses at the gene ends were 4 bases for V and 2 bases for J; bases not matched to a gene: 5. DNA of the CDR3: TGCAGCGTTGGGCCGGGACAGGGGACCTACGAGCAGTACTTC. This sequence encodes CSVGPGQGTYEQYF.

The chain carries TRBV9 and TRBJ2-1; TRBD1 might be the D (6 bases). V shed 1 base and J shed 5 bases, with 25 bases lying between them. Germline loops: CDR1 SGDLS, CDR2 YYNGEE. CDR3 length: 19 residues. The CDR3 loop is CASSVSIHPGERLNNEQFF. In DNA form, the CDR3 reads TGTGCCAGCAGCGTATCCATTCACCCAGGGGAACGGCTAAACAATGAGCAGTTCTTC.

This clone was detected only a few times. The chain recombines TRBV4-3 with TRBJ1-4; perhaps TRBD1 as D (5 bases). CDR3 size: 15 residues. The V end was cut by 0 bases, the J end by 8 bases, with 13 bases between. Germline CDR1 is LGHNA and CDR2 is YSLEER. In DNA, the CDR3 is TGCGCCAGCAGCCAAGATAATGGCAGGGCCGAAAAACTGTTTTTT. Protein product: CASSQDNGRAEKLFF.

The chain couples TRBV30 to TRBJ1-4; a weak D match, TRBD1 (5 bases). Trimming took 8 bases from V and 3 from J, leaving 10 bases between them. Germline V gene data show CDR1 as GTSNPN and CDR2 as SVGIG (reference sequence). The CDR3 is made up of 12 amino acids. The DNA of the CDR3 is TGTGCCCTAGGGGAGTCTAATGAAAAACTGTTTTTT. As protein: CALGESNEKLFF.

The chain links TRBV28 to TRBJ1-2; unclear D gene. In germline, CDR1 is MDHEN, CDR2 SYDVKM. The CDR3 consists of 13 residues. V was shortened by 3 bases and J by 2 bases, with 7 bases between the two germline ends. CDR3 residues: CASSLDWNYGYTF. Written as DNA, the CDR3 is TGTGCCAGCAGTTTGGATTGGAACTATGGCTACACCTTC.

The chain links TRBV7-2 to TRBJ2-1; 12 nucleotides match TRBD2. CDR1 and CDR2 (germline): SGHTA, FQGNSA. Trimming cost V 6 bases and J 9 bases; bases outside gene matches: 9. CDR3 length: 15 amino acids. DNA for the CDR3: TGTGCCAGCAGACCCCGGACTAGCGGGGTAAGTGAGCAGTTCTTC. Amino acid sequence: CASRPRTSGVSEQFF.